This T cell receptor (beta chain) was observed in a study of cytomegalovirus exposure and HLA in healthy donors. Study at large: The study placed 70% to 85% of its 398 genotyped donors in the Caucasian-associated ancestry cluster.

Details on this clone: Antigen unknown.

Findings of the study overall: In a later analysis, several top co-occurrence clusters appeared linked to parvovirus B19, influenza, CMV and Epstein-Barr virus. In vitro confirmation showed three CMV-associated chains to be CMV antigen specific.

13 Jbeta primers and 60 Vbeta primers were used for the PCR. Clones were read by immunoSEQ multiplex PCR, and TCRdb kept only the in-frame ones, dropping some. The sample lists about 120,000 clones; roughly 68% were seen once. Trimming took 1 base from V and 0 from J, leaving 8 bases between them. The CDR3 covers 15 residues. CDR1 is SEHNR and CDR2 is FQNEAQ in the germline V gene (reference sequence). Sequenced: PBMCs. The chain uses TRBV7-9 and TRBJ2-3; no reliable D call. The sequence derives from a man aged 25 to 40 in good health and CMV-seropositive. The CDR3: CASSLGLTSTDTQYF. CDR3 sequence (DNA): TGTGCCAGCAGCTTAGGACTGACTAGCACAGATACGCAGTATTTT.